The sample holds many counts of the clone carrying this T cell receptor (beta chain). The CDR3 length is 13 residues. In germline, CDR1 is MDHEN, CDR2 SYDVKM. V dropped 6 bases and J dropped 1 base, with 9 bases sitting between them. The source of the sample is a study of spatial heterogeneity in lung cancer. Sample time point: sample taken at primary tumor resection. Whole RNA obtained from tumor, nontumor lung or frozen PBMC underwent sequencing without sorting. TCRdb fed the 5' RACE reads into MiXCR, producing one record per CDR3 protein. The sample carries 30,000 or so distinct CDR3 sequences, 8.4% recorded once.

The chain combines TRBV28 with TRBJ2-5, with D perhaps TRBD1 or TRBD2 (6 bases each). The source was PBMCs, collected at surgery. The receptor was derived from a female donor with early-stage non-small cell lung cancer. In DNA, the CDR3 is TGTGCCAGCAGGAGGGGGGTCCAAGAGACCCAGTACTTC. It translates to CASRRGVQETQYF.